Below are 10 T cell receptor beta chains sequenced from a single sample in a study of identical twins. TCRdb passed the 5' RACE reads through MiXCR, listing each CDR3 protein once. The data contain approximately 590,000 distinct CDR3 sequences, just under 10% of them singletons. Another study also made use of these data, one on yellow fever vaccine responses in identical twins.

Sequencing was performed on PBMCs. These TCRs come from a woman aged 18-29 years in good health.

This clonotype was found many times. The chain is built from TRBV4-3 and TRBJ2-5, with a tentative D call TRBD1 (6 bases). The length of the CDR3 is 15 residues. Trimming removed 4 bases from V and 5 bases from J, with 17 bases in between. Looked up from germline, CDR1 is LGHNA and CDR2 is YSLEER. The CDR3 loop reads CASSRQLQGAETQYF. The CDR3 DNA reads as TGCGCCAGCAGCCGTCAGCTACAGGGAGCGGAGACCCAGTACTTC.

The table lists this clonotype with many counts. DNA for the CDR3: TGTGCCAGCAGCCAAGATGGAGAGAACTATGGCTACACCTTC. It yields the protein CASSQDGENYGYTF. V is TRBV4-2 and J is TRBJ1-2; D gene ambiguous. Looked up from germline, CDR1 is LGHNA and CDR2 is YNFKEQ. The length of the CDR3 is 14 residues. Trimming cost V 0 bases and J 2 bases, with 7 bases left between them.

A few counts support this clonotype. This chain uses TRBV7-8 with TRBJ1-2, with D possibly TRBD1 on 6 matching bases. In germline, CDR1 is SGHVS, CDR2 FQNEAQ. This CDR3 contains 17 residues. The V end was cut by 0 bases, the J end by 4 bases, with 18 bases between. The CDR3 loop reads CASSLAKAGDLFYGYTF. Here the CDR3 DNA reads TGTGCCAGCAGCTTAGCCAAAGCAGGGGACCTATTCTATGGCTACACCTTC.

This chain links TRBV7-9 with TRBJ2-1, with a weak D call TRBD2 (5 bases). This CDR3 is 13 amino acids long. With 0 bases removed from V and 11 bases from J, the gap between germline ends came to 11 bases. The germline gives CDR1 SEHNR, CDR2 FQNEAQ (reference sequence). In nucleotides, the CDR3 is TGTGCCAGCAGCTTAGCAGGGAGCCTCCAGCAGTTCTTC. This sequence encodes CASSLAGSLQQFF.

Ten or more counts support this clonotype. The gene calls are TRBV6-2 or TRBV6-3 and TRBJ2-7; 7 bases fit TRBD2. The germline V gene has CDR1 MNHEY and CDR2 SVGEGT. CDR3 length equals 14 residues. Trimming cost V 5 bases and J 6 bases; bases outside gene matches: 10. This CDR3 is CASSPLGEGLEQYF. The CDR3 nucleotides read TGTGCCAGCAGTCCTCTGGGGGAGGGCCTCGAGCAGTACTTC.

This clonotype was observed a handful of times. The chain links TRBV30 to TRBJ2-1, with no clear D. CDR1 is GTSNPN and CDR2 is SVGIG in the germline V gene (reference sequence). The V gene lost 1 base and the J gene lost 6 bases, with 10 bases spanning the gap. The CDR3 extends over 13 amino acids. CDR3 in DNA: TGTGCCTGGAGTGGGGCCTCAGTCAATGAGCAGTTCTTC. It specifies CAWSGASVNEQFF.

This clonotype was counted only a few times. The chain employs TRBV20-1 and TRBJ2-7; TRBD1 agrees at 8 bases. V lost 7 bases and J lost 1; bases outside the gene matches: 9. Germline V gene sequence: CDR1 DFQATT, CDR2 SNEGSKA (reference sequence). The CDR3 spans 14 residues. In DNA, the CDR3 is TGCAGTGGAGAGGGACAGGCTAAATCCTACGAGCAGTACTTC. Amino acids: CSGEGQAKSYEQYF.

This clonotype showed up just a few times. The genes are TRBV4-3 and TRBJ2-2; 10 bases fit TRBD2. The CDR3 is 16 amino acids. J lost 6 bases, V lost 1 base, and 5 bases had no gene match. The germline CDR1 and CDR2 sequences are LGHNA and YSLEER. The CDR3 protein is CASSQGLAGVSGELFF. The CDR3 DNA is TGCGCCAGCAGCCAAGGCCTAGCGGGAGTATCCGGGGAGCTGTTTTTT.

This clonotype was observed at least ten times. A read error may be the cause here, since a much bigger clone is one base away. This chain uses TRBV7-8 with TRBJ2-3; D unresolved. V gave up 7 bases and J gave up 2 bases, with 4 bases separating them. The germline gives CDR1 SGHVS, CDR2 FQNEAQ. The CDR3 length is 11 residues. In DNA, the CDR3 is TGTGCCAGCAACCTCACAGATACGCAGTATTTT. Its protein is CASNLTDTQYF.

The chain links TRBV7-9 to TRBJ2-3; 12 bases agree with TRBD2. The ends lost 5 bases at V and 3 bases at J; junction bases unmatched: 6. Germline V gene lookup returns CDR1 SEHNR and CDR2 FQNEAQ (reference sequence). CDR3 length: 16 amino acids. CDR3 amino acids: CASSPPTSGRTDTQYF. The CDR3 DNA is TGTGCCAGCAGCCCTCCGACTAGCGGGAGAACAGATACGCAGTATTTT. The full variable domain, completed using reference TRBV7-9 and TRBJ2-3, is DTGVSQNPRHKITKRGQNVTFRCDPISEHNRLYWYRQTLGQGPEFLTYFQNEAQLEKSRLLSDRFSAERPKGSFSTLEIQRTEQGDSAMYLCASSPPTSGRTDTQYFGPGTRLTVL.